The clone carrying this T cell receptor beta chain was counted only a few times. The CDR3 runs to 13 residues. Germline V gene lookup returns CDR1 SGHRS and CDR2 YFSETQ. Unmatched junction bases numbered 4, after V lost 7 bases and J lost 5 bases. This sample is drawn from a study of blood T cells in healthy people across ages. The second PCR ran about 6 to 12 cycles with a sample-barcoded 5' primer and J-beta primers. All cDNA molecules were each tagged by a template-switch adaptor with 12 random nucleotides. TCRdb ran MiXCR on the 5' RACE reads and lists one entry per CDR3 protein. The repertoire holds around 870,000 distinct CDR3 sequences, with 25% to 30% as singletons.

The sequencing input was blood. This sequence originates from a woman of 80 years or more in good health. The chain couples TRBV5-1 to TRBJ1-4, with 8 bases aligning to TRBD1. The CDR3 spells CASGQGANEKLFF. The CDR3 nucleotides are TGCGCCAGCGGACAGGGCGCGAATGAAAAACTGTTTTTT.